These 14 T cell receptor beta chains were all obtained from the same sample, sequenced in a study of cytomegalovirus exposure and HLA in healthy donors. The PCR employed 60 Vbeta primers together with 13 Jbeta primers. Assay: immunoSEQ multiplex PCR; the TCRdb copy retains only in-frame clones and omits some. The table records about 100,000 clones, less than 85% of them present only once. The sequencing sample was made of PBMCs. The receptors were gathered from a man in his forties in good health and CMV-seronegative.

J is TRBJ2-3 and V is TRBV30; 10 nucleotides agree with TRBD2. V gave up 2 bases and J gave up 4 bases; unmatched junction bases: 6. Per the germline V gene, CDR1 is GTSNPN and CDR2 is SVGIG (reference sequence). This CDR3 spans 15 amino acids. CDR3: CAWSIPTSGADTQYF. CDR3 in DNA: TGTGCCTGGAGTATACCAACTAGCGGGGCAGATACGCAGTATTTT.

This chain connects TRBV27 to TRBJ2-5, with 9 bases fitting TRBD2. This CDR3 has 16 residues. Germline V gives CDR1 MNHEY, CDR2 SMNVEV (reference sequence). The V segment lost 3 bases and the J segment 4 bases; nucleotides outside the gene matches: 9. In DNA form, the CDR3 reads TGTGCCAGCAGTTTTGCGCGGGGGGGCCTTGGAGAGACCCAGTACTTC. This sequence encodes CASSFARGGLGETQYF.

V usage is TRBV5-1 and J usage is TRBJ1-2; no clear D gene. V lost 0 bases, J lost 5 bases, and 14 bases lay in between. This CDR3 is built from 15 residues. The germline V gene encodes CDR1 SGHRS and CDR2 YFSETQ. CDR3 in amino acids: CASSLEVSLPYGYTF. In DNA, the CDR3 is TGCGCCAGCAGCTTGGAAGTAAGCCTACCGTATGGCTACACCTTC.

The rearrangement joins TRBV7-9 to TRBJ1-2; weak D call: TRBD1 (6 bases). Germline-derived CDR1 and CDR2 are SEHNR and FQNEAQ (reference sequence). The ends were cut back, 1 base at V and 4 bases at J, with 16 bases in the middle. This CDR3 spans 16 amino acids. The CDR3 nucleotides are TGTGCCAGCAGCTTAGACGGGAGGGGGAAAGGCTATGGCTACACCTTC. It is translated as CASSLDGRGKGYGYTF.

The chain is built from TRBV5-1 and TRBJ2-7; D might be TRBD1 (5 bases). V was cut by 2 bases and J by 3 bases, with 12 bases left in between. Germline lookup yields CDR1 SGHRS and CDR2 YFSETQ. This CDR3 is built from 14 residues. For the CDR3, the DNA is TGCGCCAGCAGCTTTGGGGCCCCCAGCTACGAGCAGTACTTC. It is translated as CASSFGAPSYEQYF.

J is TRBJ1-5 and V is TRBV5-1; 7 bases are a match to TRBD1. Germline assignment: CDR1 SGHRS and CDR2 YFSETQ. J was trimmed by 5 bases and V by 3 bases; bases with no gene match: 8. This CDR3 is 15 amino acids long. The CDR3 nucleotides read TGCGCCAGCAGCTCGGGGACAGCGGAAGATCAGCCCCAGCATTTT. Its translation is CASSSGTAEDQPQHF.

The chain is built from TRBV7-9 and TRBJ2-7; the match to TRBD1 covers 7 bases. Germline V gene data show CDR1 as SEHNR and CDR2 as FQNEAQ (reference sequence). CDR3 size: 16 residues. V lost 2 bases to trimming and J lost 1 base; unmatched junction nucleotides: 8. CDR3 sequence reads: CASSLFAGGISYEQYF. DNA for the CDR3: TGTGCCAGCAGCTTATTTGCAGGGGGAATATCCTACGAGCAGTACTTC.

This clone is a singleton in its sample. The chain joins TRBV19 to TRBJ1-5, with 9 bases lining up with TRBD1. V was clipped by 0 bases and J by 6 bases; unmatched bases: 15. Germline values: CDR1 LNHDA, CDR2 SQIVND (reference sequence). The CDR3 has 19 amino acids. The CDR3 DNA reads as TGTGCCAGTAGTATAGACCCGGAGGTTACAGGGGGCGGGGGTCAGCCCCAGCATTTT. Protein product: CASSIDPEVTGGGGQPQHF.

V usage is TRBV6-4 and J usage is TRBJ1-2; weak D call: TRBD1 (5 bases). This CDR3 comprises 14 residues. V was pared by 2 bases and J by 4 bases, with 11 bases between. Looked up from germline, CDR1 is MRHNA and CDR2 is SNTAGT. The CDR3 DNA follows: TGTGCCAGCAGTGACGGCAGGGCAGGCTATGGCTACACCTTC. Its protein is CASSDGRAGYGYTF.

The gene calls are TRBV12-5 and TRBJ1-1; TRBD1 is a possible D gene (6 bases). This CDR3 spans 15 amino acids. Germline V gives CDR1 LGHNT, CDR2 FRNRAP. The germline V and J ends were trimmed by 1 base and 3 bases, with 12 bases remaining between them. The CDR3 DNA reads TGTGCTAGTGGTTTGGACCGTCCAGGGGACACTGAAGCTTTCTTT. Protein: CASGLDRPGDTEAFF.

V and J are TRBV27 and TRBJ2-7; 10 bases line up with TRBD1. This CDR3 is built from 16 residues. CDR1 and CDR2 from the germline V gene are MNHEY and SMNVEV (reference sequence). V gave up 1 base and J gave up 2 bases; unmatched junction bases: 5. Written as DNA, the CDR3 is TGTGCCAGCAGTTTATATTCGGGACAGGGGACCTACGAGCAGTACTTC. Protein sequence: CASSLYSGQGTYEQYF.

In the case of this clone: The limits of the CDR3 on the DNA are not certain, so only TCRdb's listed CDR3 is given. The rearrangement links TRBV30 to TRBJ2-1; TRBD2, as called in the table, went unchecked against the DNA. Germline CDR1 reads GTSNPN; CDR2 reads SVGIG (reference sequence). A total of 11 residues make up the CDR3, ends included. The CDR3 is CAWGAGTGRFF.

CDR3 protein: CASRTGGNSGNTIYF. CDR3 coding DNA: TGTGCCAGCCGGACAGGAGGTAACTCTGGAAACACCATATATTTT. The V gene is TRBV6-1, the J gene TRBJ1-3; TRBD1 matches at 7 bases. CDR1 MNHNS and CDR2 SASEGT come from the germline V gene. V was clipped by 8 bases and J by 0 bases; unmatched bases: 7. This CDR3 has 15 amino acids.

The chain is built from TRBV4-2 and TRBJ2-3, with TRBD2 matching 9 bases. The CDR3 contains 18 residues. Looked up from germline, CDR1 is LGHNA and CDR2 is YNFKEQ. After removal of 0 bases from V and 3 bases from J, the junction contained 10 bases not matched to a gene. The CDR3 loop reads CASSQDGRRGGLTDTQYF. CDR3 coding DNA: TGTGCCAGCAGCCAAGATGGGCGGCGGGGGGGCTTAACAGATACGCAGTATTTT.